The clone carrying this T cell receptor (beta chain) was seen ten or more times. Its cognate antigen is unknown. Researchers defined stable Graves' hyperthyroidism as no ophthalmopathy progression within 18 months. Subjects aged 18 to 65 presented with newly diagnosed hyperthyroidism of less than 2 months' duration. Patients showing uncontrolled infection, other autoimmune disease, pregnancy or lactation were ineligible. Template material for amplifying TCR beta CDR3 regions consisted of RNA transcripts. HTBI primers were the set used in a first-round RT-PCR of the TCR CDR3. TCRdb re-analysed the multiplex PCR reads in MiXCR, keeping a single row per CDR3 protein. Of some 420,000 distinct CDR3 sequences in the sample, roughly an eighth were seen once. This sample was included in a study of T cells in Graves' hyperthyroidism and ophthalmopathy. Whole-study results and caveats: Using 13 V-J features, a model discriminated ophthalmopathy from stable hyperthyroidism.

This TCR was recovered from a woman aged 18-30 years with Graves' hyperthyroidism. The sample comprised blood.

The CDR3: CASSTSDGPQHF. The DNA of the CDR3 is TGTGCCAGTAGTACGTCGGATGGACCCCAGCATTTT. The chain employs TRBV19 and TRBJ1-5; D ambiguous. From germline, CDR1 is LNHDA and CDR2 SQIVND (reference sequence). The CDR3 sequence is 12 residues long. The ends were cut back, 4 bases at V and 10 bases at J, with 11 bases in the middle.